The 11 T cell receptor beta chains listed next were all sequenced from one sample in a study of blood T cells in healthy people across ages. A second PCR, run for roughly 7 to 11 cycles, used a sample-barcoded 5' primer plus a J-beta primer mix. Each CDR3 protein gets one entry after TCRdb re-called the 5' RACE reads with MiXCR. This table holds roughly 680,000 distinct CDR3 sequences, approximately 21% found once. Sequencing was performed on blood. The source is a man in his 70s in good health.

This clonotype was counted between two and nine times. This chain joins TRBV5-4 and TRBJ2-7; possible D gene TRBD2, 5 bases. Germline V gene lookup returns CDR1 SGHNT and CDR2 YYREEE (reference sequence). The length of the CDR3 is 16 residues. The ends were cut back, 4 bases at V and 1 base at J, with 18 bases in the middle. Here the CDR3 DNA reads TGTGCCAGCAGCCTCCTCCTCGGCGGGTTGTCCTACGAGCAGTACTTC. It yields the protein CASSLLLGGLSYEQYF.

This clonotype was picked up a small number of times. The chain recombines TRBV27 with TRBJ1-5; 7 nucleotides agree with TRBD1. Looked up from germline, CDR1 is MNHEY and CDR2 is SMNVEV (reference sequence). Germline trimming cut 5 bases from V and 0 bases from J; bases unmatched to any gene: 4. CDR3 length: 15 amino acids. The CDR3 spells CASSQGTASNQPQHF. The CDR3 nucleotides are TGTGCCAGCAGTCAAGGGACAGCTAGCAATCAGCCCCAGCATTTT.

As DNA, the CDR3 is TGTGCCAGCAGCCCTAGGGTAATAGCGGGAGTTCGCGACACCGGGGAGCTGTTTTTT. Protein sequence: CASSPRVIAGVRDTGELFF. The chain is built from TRBV9 and TRBJ2-2; 9 bases fit TRBD2. V trimming: 4 bases; J trimming: 3 bases; junction bases outside the gene matches: 16. CDR3 length: 19 residues. CDR1 is SGDLS, CDR2 YYNGEE, per germline.

The rearrangement joins TRBV11-3 to TRBJ2-1; D is possibly TRBD2 (5 bases). The DNA matches TRBJ2-5 better at its end, which makes the J call doubtful. The CDR3 is 16 amino acids. The germline CDR1 and CDR2 sequences are SGHNT and YENEEA. The CDR3 coding sequence is TGTGCCAGCAGCTTCGTCGGCAGCGGAGGACCGGAGACCCAGTACTTC. Amino acid sequence: CASSFVGSGGPETQYF.

This clonotype appeared a few times. The J gene is TRBJ2-3, the V gene TRBV3-1; D is uncertain. Germline V lookup: CDR1 LGHDT, CDR2 YNNKEL (reference sequence). Trimming cost V 0 bases and J 4 bases, with 11 bases left between them. This CDR3 is built from 15 residues. The CDR3, as DNA: TGTGCCAGCAGCCAAGAAGGTCGTGTTTCAGATACGCAGTATTTT. Amino acid sequence: CASSQEGRVSDTQYF.

This clonotype showed up just a few times. The genes are TRBV12-3 or TRBV12-4 and TRBJ2-7; TRBD1 agrees at 9 bases. The length of the CDR3 is 12 residues. J was trimmed by 7 bases and V by 8 bases; bases with no gene match: 6. CDR3 in DNA: TGTGCCAGCGGGCACAGGGGGCGAGAGCAGTACTTC. Translated: CASGHRGREQYF.

The chain links TRBV20-1 to TRBJ2-1, with 7 bases fitting TRBD2. The germline V gene encodes CDR1 DFQATT and CDR2 SNEGSKA (reference sequence). The CDR3 runs 14 residues. Losses at the gene ends were 3 bases for V and 8 bases for J; bases not matched to a gene: 10. Here the CDR3 reads CSASGTNSLYEQFF. CDR3 sequence (DNA): TGCAGTGCTAGTGGGACTAATAGCCTCTATGAGCAGTTCTTC.

This clonotype was detected many times. Here the CDR3 DNA reads TGTGCCAGCAACAGGGGAGGTTCGGGTGAGCAGTTCTTC. It specifies CASNRGGSGEQFF. V usage is TRBV3-1 and J usage is TRBJ2-1; D may be TRBD1 (7 bases). The germline V and J ends were trimmed by 7 bases and 9 bases, with 16 bases remaining between them. Per germline, CDR1 LGHDT and CDR2 YNNKEL (reference sequence). The CDR3 length is 13 residues.

This clonotype was seen only a few times. The rearrangement links TRBV5-1 to TRBJ2-5, with 10 positions matching TRBD2. The CDR3 sequence is 14 residues long. The germline CDR1 and CDR2 sequences are SGHRS and YFSETQ. V lost 5 bases and J lost 3; bases outside the gene matches: 4. This CDR3 reads CASRIGLAEETQYF. CDR3 coding DNA: TGCGCCAGCAGAATTGGACTAGCGGAAGAGACCCAGTACTTC.

The table lists this clonotype with many counts. The chain links TRBV29-1 to TRBJ2-1; TRBD2 aligns across 14 bases. CDR3 length: 14 residues. Germline lookup yields CDR1 SQVTM and CDR2 ANQGSEA. After removal of 3 bases from V and 11 bases from J, the junction contained 6 bases not matched to a gene. This CDR3 is CSVDLTSGRAQQFF. For the CDR3, the DNA is TGCAGCGTTGATTTGACTAGCGGGAGGGCGCAGCAGTTCTTC.

Many counts were recorded for this clonotype. The chain joins TRBV12-3 or TRBV12-4 to TRBJ1-1, with 7 positions matching TRBD1. The CDR3 is 14 amino acids. V shed 5 bases, J shed 0 bases, and the junction held 3 bases outside the gene matches. The CDR3 DNA reads as TGTGCCAGCAGTCCCGGGACAGTGAACACTGAAGCTTTCTTT. This encodes CASSPGTVNTEAFF.